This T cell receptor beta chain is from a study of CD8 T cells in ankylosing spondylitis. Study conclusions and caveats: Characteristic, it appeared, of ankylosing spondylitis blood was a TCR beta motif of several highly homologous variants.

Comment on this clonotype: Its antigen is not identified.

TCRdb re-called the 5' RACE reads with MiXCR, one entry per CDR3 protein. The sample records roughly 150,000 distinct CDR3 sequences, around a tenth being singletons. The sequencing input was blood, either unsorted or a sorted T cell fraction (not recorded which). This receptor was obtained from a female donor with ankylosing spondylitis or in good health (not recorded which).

The CDR3 loop is CASSQESSLDSYEQYF. Here the CDR3 DNA reads TGCGCCAGCAGCCAAGAGTCCAGCCTGGATTCCTACGAGCAGTACTTC. The J gene is TRBJ2-7, the V gene TRBV4-3; D uncertain. This CDR3 has 16 residues. The germline V and J ends were trimmed by 0 bases and 1 base, with 13 bases remaining between them. Per the germline V gene, CDR1 is LGHNA and CDR2 is YSLEER.